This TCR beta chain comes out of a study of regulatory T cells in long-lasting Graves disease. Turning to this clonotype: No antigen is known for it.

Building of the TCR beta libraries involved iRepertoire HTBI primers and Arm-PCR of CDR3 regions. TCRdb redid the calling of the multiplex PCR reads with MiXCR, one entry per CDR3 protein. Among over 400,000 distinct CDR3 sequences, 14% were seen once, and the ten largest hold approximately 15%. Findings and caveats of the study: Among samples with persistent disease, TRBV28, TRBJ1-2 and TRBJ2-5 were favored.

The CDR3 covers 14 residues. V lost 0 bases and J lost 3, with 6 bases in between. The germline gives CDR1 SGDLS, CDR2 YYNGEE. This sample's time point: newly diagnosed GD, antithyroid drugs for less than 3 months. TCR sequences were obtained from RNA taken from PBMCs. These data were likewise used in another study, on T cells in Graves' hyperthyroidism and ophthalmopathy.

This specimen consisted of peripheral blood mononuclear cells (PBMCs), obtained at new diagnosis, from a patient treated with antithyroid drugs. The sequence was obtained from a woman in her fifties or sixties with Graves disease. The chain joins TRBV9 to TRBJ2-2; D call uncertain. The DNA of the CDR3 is TGTGCCAGCAGCGTAGGGCTGCACACCGGGGAGCTGTTTTTT. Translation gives CASSVGLHTGELFF.